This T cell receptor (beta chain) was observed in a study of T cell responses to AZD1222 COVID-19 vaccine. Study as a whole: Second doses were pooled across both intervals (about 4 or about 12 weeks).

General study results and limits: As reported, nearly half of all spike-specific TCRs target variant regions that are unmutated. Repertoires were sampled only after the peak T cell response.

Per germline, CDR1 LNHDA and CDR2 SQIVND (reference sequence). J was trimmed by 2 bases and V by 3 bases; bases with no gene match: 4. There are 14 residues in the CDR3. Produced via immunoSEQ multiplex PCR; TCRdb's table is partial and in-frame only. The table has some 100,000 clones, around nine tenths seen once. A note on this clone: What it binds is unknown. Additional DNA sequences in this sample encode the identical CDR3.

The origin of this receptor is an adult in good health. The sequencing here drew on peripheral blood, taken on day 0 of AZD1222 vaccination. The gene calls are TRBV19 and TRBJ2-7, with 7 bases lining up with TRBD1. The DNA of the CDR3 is TGTGCCAGTAGTATTGGCAGGGGGACCTACGAGCAGTACTTC. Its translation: CASSIGRGTYEQYF.